This T cell receptor beta chain came from a study of Ad26.COV2.S vaccination and SARS-CoV-2 variants. Whole-study context: Ad26.COV2.S, an intramuscular injection, was given once or twice 56 days apart. The study's findings and limits: Vaccinees reportedly had broad spike-specific CD8+ and CD4+ T cell responses.

The table came from immunoSEQ multiplex PCR; TCRdb's copy has only in-frame clones and leaves some out. This table has about 350,000 clones, around 89% appearing once. In regard to this clone: The antigen is unknown.

CDR1 and CDR2 (germline): MDHEN, SYDVKM. The J segment lost 6 bases and the V segment lost 6 bases, leaving 9 bases of the junction unmatched. This CDR3 contains 16 residues. Treatment here: roughly 20 received Ad26.COV2.S at low or high dose, single or two shots; 5 received placebo; per-sample allocation not given. Specimen acquisition occurred on day 63 following the initial vaccine or placebo injection. The source material was peripheral blood, sampled in a trial of Ad26.COV2.S vaccine versus placebo. The V call is TRBV28, the J call TRBJ1-6, with TRBD1 matching over 9 bases. This clonotype was obtained from a person between 18 and 65 years old who received the Ad26.COV2.S COVID-19 vaccine or a placebo. The CDR3 protein is CASSPGTGFRNSPLHF. CDR3 bases: TGTGCCAGCAGCCCCGGGACAGGGTTCCGTAATTCACCCCTCCACTTT.